This T cell receptor beta chain emerged from a study of shared clonotypes between healthy human individuals. Study as a whole: Ranging from 18 to 49 in age, donors were a couple of women and a few men.

Healthy and HIV-negative, the adult donors had no recent acute infections or vaccinations. Every donor, a Caucasian adult, lived in Nashville, Tennessee. Unsorted PBMC DNA was sequenced on ten immunoSEQ deep assay plates. The assay was immunoSEQ multiplex PCR, and TCRdb's table has in-frame clones only and misses some. Among about half a million clones listed, roughly 80% were seen once. The source is a woman aged 40 to 55 in good health. Some clones in this sample may be carry-over from other donors' samples. Sequencing was done on a sample of PBMCs.

CDR3 in amino acids: CASSLKGDTEAFF. The CDR3 DNA reads TGTGCCAGCAGTTTAAAGGGGGACACTGAAGCTTTCTTT. The gene calls are TRBV27 and TRBJ1-1, with D possibly being TRBD1 (6 bases). The length of the CDR3 is 13 residues. Deletions cut 2 bases from V and 3 bases from J, with 7 bases between. The germline CDR1 and CDR2 sequences are MNHEY and SMNVEV (reference sequence).